This TCR beta chain is drawn from a study of read filtering for tumor transcriptome and immune sequencing. Trimming left V 1 base short and J 7 bases short, with 10 bases between. Germline V CDR1 and CDR2: SGHVS, FNYEAQ. This CDR3 comprises 14 residues. Study-level findings and limits: RNA-seq captured clonotypes less deeply and reliably than IR-seq.

Ten or more counts support this clonotype. What it binds is unknown. Molecular barcoded adaptors covering alpha/delta and beta/gamma chains were used on approximately 400 ng RNA. A single record per CDR3 protein comes from TCRdb applying MiXCR to the reads. The data contain about 48,000 distinct CDR3 sequences, roughly a fifth of them singletons. The sequenced sample consisted of a population of CD138-negative cells sorted from bone marrow. The sequence was obtained from a donor over 35 with multiple myeloma. This rearrangement joins TRBV7-6 to TRBJ1-4, with TRBD1 as a possible D gene (6 bases). The CDR3 reads CASSLDQGGEKLFF. The CDR3 nucleotides are TGTGCCAGCAGCTTAGATCAAGGGGGTGAAAAACTGTTTTTT.